Following are 26 T cell receptor beta chains from one sample sequenced in a study of T cell responses to AZD1222 COVID-19 vaccine. Using immunoSEQ multiplex PCR, the repertoire was profiled, and TCRdb retains in-frame clones only, with some absent. The profile shows tens of thousands of clones, 80% of them singletons. The sample in question was peripheral blood, obtained on day 0 of AZD1222 vaccination. Source of these receptors: an adult in good health.

V gene TRBV6-1 combines with J gene TRBJ1-1; D not resolved. Germline V gene lookup returns CDR1 MNHNS and CDR2 SASEGT. V dropped 3 bases and J dropped 8 bases, with 10 bases sitting between them. The CDR3 runs 12 residues. The CDR3 coding sequence is TGTGCCAGCAGTGATAGCGGATACGAAGCTTTCTTT. This gives the protein CASSDSGYEAFF.

The rearrangement links TRBV2 to TRBJ2-4; no reliable D call. Trimming took off 1 base at V and 2 bases at J, with 6 bases between the two ends. CDR1 is SNHLY and CDR2 is FYNNEI in the germline V gene. The CDR3 sequence is 14 residues long. The CDR3 reads CASSEEESKNIQYF. In DNA, the CDR3 is TGTGCCAGCAGTGAAGAGGAGTCCAAAAACATTCAGTACTTC. The variable domain in full, with the rest retrieved from reference TRBV2 and TRBJ2-4, is EPEVTQTPSHQVTQMGQEVILRCVPISNHLYFYWYRQILGQKVEFLVSFYNNEISEKSEIFDDQFSVERPDGSNFTLKIRSTKLEDSAMYFCASSEEESKNIQYFGAGTRLSVL.

The chain recombines TRBV28 with TRBJ1-1; D gene ambiguous. Germline V CDR1 and CDR2: MDHEN, SYDVKM. The CDR3 sequence is 15 residues long. The V end was cut by 5 bases, the J end by 4 bases, with 17 bases between. The CDR3 DNA is TGTGCCAGCAGTGCTTTCATCCCCCTGGGCACTGAAGCTTTCTTT. Amino acid sequence: CASSAFIPLGTEAFF.

V gene TRBV15 combines with J gene TRBJ1-5; D is perhaps TRBD1 (5 bases). Trimming left V 1 base short and J 3 bases short, with 10 bases between. Germline lookup yields CDR1 LNHNV and CDR2 YYDKDF (reference sequence). The CDR3 runs to 15 residues. CDR3 in amino acids: CATSRGAGTNQPQHF. In DNA, the CDR3 is TGTGCCACCAGCAGAGGGGCGGGGACCAATCAGCCCCAGCATTTT.

Here the CDR3 DNA reads TGTGCCAGCTCACCATGGACAGGGGAGAGAAACATTCAGTACTTC. This translates into CASSPWTGERNIQYF. The chain carries TRBV18 and TRBJ2-4, with TRBD1 matching 9 bases. Germline CDR1 KGHSH, CDR2 LQKENI. J lost 6 bases, V lost 2 bases, and 5 bases had no gene match. This CDR3 region has 15 residues.

The V call is TRBV5-6, the J call TRBJ2-3; D is unresolved. CDR3 length equals 16 residues. CDR1 and CDR2 from the germline V gene are SGHDT and YYEEEE. The ends were cut back, 0 bases at V and 2 bases at J, with 13 bases in the middle. CDR3 bases: TGTGCCAGCAGCTTGGTAGGGTTCCTATCCACAGATACGCAGTATTTT. Translation: CASSLVGFLSTDTQYF.

The chain combines TRBV4-3 with TRBJ2-2, with no clear D. CDR3 size: 15 residues. Between the trimmed V and J ends, which lost 0 bases and 0 bases, there was a span of 5 bases. Germline values: CDR1 LGHNA, CDR2 YSLEER. The DNA of the CDR3 is TGCGCCAGCAGCCAAGATGACACGAACACCGGGGAGCTGTTTTTT. It translates to CASSQDDTNTGELFF.

The V gene is TRBV10-1, the J gene TRBJ1-6, with D tentatively TRBD1 (6 bases). The CDR3 is made up of 14 amino acids. Germline-derived CDR1 and CDR2 are WNHNN and SYGVQD (reference sequence). V lost 0 bases and J 14 bases, leaving 14 bases between the germline ends. Here the CDR3 reads CASSESPKGGTLHF. The CDR3 DNA sequence: TGCGCCAGCAGTGAGTCGCCCAAGGGGGGGACCCTCCACTTT.

The CDR3 protein is CSVQIDSHTEAFF. CDR3 sequence (DNA): TGCAGCGTTCAAATCGACAGCCACACTGAAGCTTTCTTT. The chain employs TRBV29-1 and TRBJ1-1; D might be TRBD1 (5 bases). The germline V and J ends were trimmed by 5 bases and 3 bases, with 13 bases remaining between them. Germline V gives CDR1 SQVTM, CDR2 ANQGSEA. This CDR3 is 13 amino acids long.

The chain has TRBV5-6 and TRBJ1-2; D unclear. The CDR3 covers 13 residues. The germline CDR1 and CDR2 sequences are SGHDT and YYEEEE. Trimming pared 4 bases from V and 8 bases from J, leaving 15 bases between. The chain's CDR3 is CASSIRPDVGYTF. In DNA, the CDR3 is TGTGCCAGCAGCATTAGGCCGGACGTAGGCTACACCTTC.

This sequence joins TRBV11-3 and TRBJ2-7; D tentatively reads TRBD1 or TRBD2 (5 bases each). CDR3 length equals 18 residues. Looked up from germline, CDR1 is SGHNT and CDR2 is YENEEA. The germline V and J ends were trimmed by 2 bases and 4 bases, with 24 bases remaining between them. The CDR3 nucleotides are TGTGCCAGCAGCTTAAGGTCCTCAGTACGGGACCCGGGATACGAGCAGTACTTC. Encoded protein: CASSLRSSVRDPGYEQYF.

V usage is TRBV5-4 and J usage is TRBJ2-7; 10 nucleotides line up with TRBD1. Germline V lookup: CDR1 SGHNT, CDR2 YYREEE (reference sequence). Trimming at V came to 3 bases and at J to 6 bases, leaving 6 bases not matched to a gene. This CDR3 comprises 14 residues. CDR3 sequence reads: CASSWDRGTLEQYF. In nucleotides, the CDR3 is TGTGCCAGCAGCTGGGACAGGGGAACACTCGAGCAGTACTTC.

The rearrangement joins TRBV11-3 to TRBJ2-7; weak D call: TRBD2 (6 bases). The V end lost 5 bases, the J end lost 4 bases, and 12 bases lay between the germline ends. In germline, CDR1 is SGHNT, CDR2 YENEEA. CDR3 size: 13 residues. As DNA, the CDR3 is TGTGCCAGCAGCCCCGGGGCGGGGTACGAGCAGTACTTC. Translation gives CASSPGAGYEQYF.

V is TRBV7-2 and J is TRBJ1-3; D is possibly TRBD1 (5 bases). Germline CDR1 reads SGHTA; CDR2 reads FQGNSA. This CDR3 is 15 amino acids long. The V end lost 5 bases, the J end lost 4 bases, and 15 bases lay between the germline ends. The CDR3, as DNA: TGTGCCAGCAGCCTTACTGTGGGGGTCGGAAACACCATATATTTT. Its protein product is CASSLTVGVGNTIYF. The entire variable domain, with the rest obtained from reference TRBV7-2 and TRBJ1-3, is as follows: GAGVSQSPSNKVTEKGKDVELRCDPISGHTALYWYRQSLGQGLEFLIYFQGNSAPDKSGLPSDRFSAERTGGSVSTLTIQRTQQEDSAVYLCASSLTVGVGNTIYFGEGSWLTVV.

About this clone: The sample carries other DNA sequences with the same CDR3. The chain's CDR3 is CASTSNYGYTF. CDR3 bases: TGTGCCAGCACTTCTAACTATGGCTACACCTTC. The chain links TRBV28 to TRBJ1-2; D gene unclear. The germline V gene has CDR1 MDHEN and CDR2 SYDVKM. The CDR3 is made up of 11 amino acids. Trimming left V 7 bases short and J 0 bases short, with 3 bases between.

The gene calls are TRBV6-5 and TRBJ2-7; D is perhaps TRBD1 or TRBD2 (5 bases each). The V end lost 5 bases, the J end lost 0 bases, and 14 bases lay between the germline ends. The length of the CDR3 is 15 residues. The germline V gene encodes CDR1 MNHEY and CDR2 SVGAGI. As DNA, the CDR3 is TGTGCCAGCAGTCCCCGAGGGGACCCCTCCTACGAGCAGTACTTC. This translates into CASSPRGDPSYEQYF.

V is TRBV3-1 (or the pseudogene TRBV3-2) and J is TRBJ2-3; 8 bases are a match to TRBD2. Looked up from germline, CDR1 is LGHDT and CDR2 is YNNKEL (reference sequence). CDR3 size: 15 residues. V gave up 4 bases and J gave up 2 bases; unmatched junction bases: 5. Here the CDR3 DNA reads TGTGCCAGCAGCCGAAATAGCGGGACCACAGATACGCAGTATTTT. It yields the protein CASSRNSGTTDTQYF.

This clone has only a few counts. J is TRBJ2-2 and V is TRBV6-5; D gene unclear. V was cut by 0 bases and J by 1 base, with 6 bases left in between. CDR1 and CDR2 from the germline V gene are MNHEY and SVGAGI. The CDR3 totals 15 residues. The CDR3 here is CASSYSTGNTGELFF. The CDR3 DNA sequence: TGTGCCAGCAGTTACTCGACGGGGAACACCGGGGAGCTGTTTTTT.

This chain connects TRBV5-1 to TRBJ2-1; 9 bases align to TRBD2. Looked up from germline, CDR1 is SGHRS and CDR2 is YFSETQ. J lost 7 bases, V lost 0 bases, and 8 bases had no gene match. The CDR3 extends over 16 amino acids. CDR3: CASSLAPSGAKNEQFF. CDR3 DNA: TGCGCCAGCAGCTTGGCCCCTAGCGGGGCCAAAAATGAGCAGTTCTTC. Full variable domain (rest looked up from reference TRBV5-1 and TRBJ2-1): KAGVTQTPRYLIKTRGQQVTLSCSPISGHRSVSWYQQTPGQGLQFLFEYFSETQRNKGNFPGRFSGRQFSNSRSEMNVSTLELGDSALYLCASSLAPSGAKNEQFFGPGTRLTVL.

There are a few counts of this clone. This chain connects TRBV10-3 to TRBJ2-2; TRBD1 matches 8 bases. The CDR3 covers 15 residues. With 5 bases clipped from V and 2 bases from J, the junction kept 4 bases outside the gene matches. Germline CDR1 reads ENHRY; CDR2 reads SYGVKD. This CDR3 is CAISRGQANTGELFF. CDR3 nucleotides: TGTGCCATCAGTAGGGGACAGGCCAACACCGGGGAGCTGTTTTTT.

The V gene is TRBV11-3, the J gene TRBJ2-1; 8 bases are shared with TRBD2. The germline V gene encodes CDR1 SGHNT and CDR2 YENEEA. J gave up 7 bases and V 4 bases, and 9 bases lay outside the gene matches. The CDR3 totals 15 residues. CDR3 residues: CASSSTIIAGNEQFF. CDR3 DNA: TGTGCCAGCAGCTCAACGATCATAGCGGGGAATGAGCAGTTCTTC.

The rearrangement uses TRBV18 and TRBJ1-2; TRBD1 matches 7 bases. This CDR3 comprises 17 residues. V dropped 2 bases and J dropped 8; count of bases not matched to a gene: 17. Germline values: CDR1 KGHSH, CDR2 LQKENI. CDR3 nucleotides: TGTGCCAGCTCACCAATGAGGGGGCGACAGGGCCCTATCGGCTACACCTTC. Translated, it gives CASSPMRGRQGPIGYTF.

This clone was counted a few times. V and J are TRBV12-3 or TRBV12-4 and TRBJ1-2, with D hard to call. V lost 6 bases, J lost 8 bases, and 13 bases lay in between. This CDR3 comprises 12 residues. CDR3 amino acids: CASRPGGGGYTF. The CDR3 DNA follows: TGTGCCAGCAGGCCCGGTGGAGGGGGCTACACCTTC.

This chain links TRBV10-2 with TRBJ2-7; TRBD2 aligns across 11 bases. The CDR3 runs to 14 residues. V shed 6 bases, J shed 4 bases, and the junction held 5 bases outside the gene matches. Germline CDR1 WSHSY, CDR2 SAAADI. The CDR3 loop is CASRLAGVAYEQYF. The CDR3 coding sequence is TGCGCCAGCAGACTAGCGGGGGTTGCGTACGAGCAGTACTTC.

The J gene is TRBJ2-5, the V gene TRBV18; 8 nucleotides align to TRBD1. Germline assignment: CDR1 KGHSH and CDR2 LQKENI. The CDR3 spans 16 residues. V gave up 2 bases and J gave up 4 bases; unmatched junction bases: 9. The CDR3 protein is CASSPVAGTGGETQYF. In DNA form, the CDR3 reads TGTGCCAGCTCACCAGTCGCCGGGACAGGAGGAGAGACCCAGTACTTC.

This clone was detected only once. V usage is TRBV4-2 and J usage is TRBJ1-5; 7 positions match TRBD1. This CDR3 is 15 amino acids long. J was trimmed by 6 bases and V by 0 bases; bases with no gene match: 5. The germline CDR1 and CDR2 sequences are LGHNA and YNFKEQ. The CDR3 DNA sequence: TGTGCCAGCAGCCAAGAACAGGGGAAGAGTCAGCCCCAGCATTTT. Its translation is CASSQEQGKSQPQHF.